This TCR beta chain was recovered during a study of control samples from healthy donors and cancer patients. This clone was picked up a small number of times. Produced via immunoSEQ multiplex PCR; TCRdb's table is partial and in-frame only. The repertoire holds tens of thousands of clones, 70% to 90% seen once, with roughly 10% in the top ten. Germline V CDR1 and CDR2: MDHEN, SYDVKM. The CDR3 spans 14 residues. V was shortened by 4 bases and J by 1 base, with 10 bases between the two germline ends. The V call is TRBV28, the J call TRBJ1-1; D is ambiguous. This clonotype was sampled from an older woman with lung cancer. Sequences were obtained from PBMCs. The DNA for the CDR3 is TGTGCCAGCAGTTCCTCCCGGGGGAACACTGAAGCTTTCTTT. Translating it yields CASSSSRGNTEAFF.